Given below is one T cell receptor (beta chain) in context. The antigen is undetermined. The data derive from a study of CD8+ T cells in alopecia areata. For the study at large: Patients in the treated group were given tofacitinib by mouth, 5 to 10 mg twice a day. Findings and limits, study-wide: Alphabeta T cells residing in normal skin are also sequenced in scalp samples.

Extracted from the samples, RNA was reverse transcribed into cDNA to serve as the sequencing template. The table came from immunoSEQ multiplex PCR; TCRdb's copy has only in-frame clones and leaves some out. The data hold about 130,000 clones, with about 60% observed a single time. Germline V lookup: CDR1 SNHLY, CDR2 FYNNEI. The CDR3 sequence is 14 residues long. V was pared by 2 bases and J by 3 bases, with 4 bases of the junction left unmatched. Sequenced here: CD4+ T cells sorted from blood, sampled at week 0. The receptor's source is a human donor with alopecia areata. V is TRBV2 and J is TRBJ2-7, with 7 bases lining up with TRBD2. The CDR3 here is CASSEQGGSYEQYF. The CDR3, as DNA: TGTGCCAGCAGTGAACAGGGAGGGAGCTACGAGCAGTACTTC.